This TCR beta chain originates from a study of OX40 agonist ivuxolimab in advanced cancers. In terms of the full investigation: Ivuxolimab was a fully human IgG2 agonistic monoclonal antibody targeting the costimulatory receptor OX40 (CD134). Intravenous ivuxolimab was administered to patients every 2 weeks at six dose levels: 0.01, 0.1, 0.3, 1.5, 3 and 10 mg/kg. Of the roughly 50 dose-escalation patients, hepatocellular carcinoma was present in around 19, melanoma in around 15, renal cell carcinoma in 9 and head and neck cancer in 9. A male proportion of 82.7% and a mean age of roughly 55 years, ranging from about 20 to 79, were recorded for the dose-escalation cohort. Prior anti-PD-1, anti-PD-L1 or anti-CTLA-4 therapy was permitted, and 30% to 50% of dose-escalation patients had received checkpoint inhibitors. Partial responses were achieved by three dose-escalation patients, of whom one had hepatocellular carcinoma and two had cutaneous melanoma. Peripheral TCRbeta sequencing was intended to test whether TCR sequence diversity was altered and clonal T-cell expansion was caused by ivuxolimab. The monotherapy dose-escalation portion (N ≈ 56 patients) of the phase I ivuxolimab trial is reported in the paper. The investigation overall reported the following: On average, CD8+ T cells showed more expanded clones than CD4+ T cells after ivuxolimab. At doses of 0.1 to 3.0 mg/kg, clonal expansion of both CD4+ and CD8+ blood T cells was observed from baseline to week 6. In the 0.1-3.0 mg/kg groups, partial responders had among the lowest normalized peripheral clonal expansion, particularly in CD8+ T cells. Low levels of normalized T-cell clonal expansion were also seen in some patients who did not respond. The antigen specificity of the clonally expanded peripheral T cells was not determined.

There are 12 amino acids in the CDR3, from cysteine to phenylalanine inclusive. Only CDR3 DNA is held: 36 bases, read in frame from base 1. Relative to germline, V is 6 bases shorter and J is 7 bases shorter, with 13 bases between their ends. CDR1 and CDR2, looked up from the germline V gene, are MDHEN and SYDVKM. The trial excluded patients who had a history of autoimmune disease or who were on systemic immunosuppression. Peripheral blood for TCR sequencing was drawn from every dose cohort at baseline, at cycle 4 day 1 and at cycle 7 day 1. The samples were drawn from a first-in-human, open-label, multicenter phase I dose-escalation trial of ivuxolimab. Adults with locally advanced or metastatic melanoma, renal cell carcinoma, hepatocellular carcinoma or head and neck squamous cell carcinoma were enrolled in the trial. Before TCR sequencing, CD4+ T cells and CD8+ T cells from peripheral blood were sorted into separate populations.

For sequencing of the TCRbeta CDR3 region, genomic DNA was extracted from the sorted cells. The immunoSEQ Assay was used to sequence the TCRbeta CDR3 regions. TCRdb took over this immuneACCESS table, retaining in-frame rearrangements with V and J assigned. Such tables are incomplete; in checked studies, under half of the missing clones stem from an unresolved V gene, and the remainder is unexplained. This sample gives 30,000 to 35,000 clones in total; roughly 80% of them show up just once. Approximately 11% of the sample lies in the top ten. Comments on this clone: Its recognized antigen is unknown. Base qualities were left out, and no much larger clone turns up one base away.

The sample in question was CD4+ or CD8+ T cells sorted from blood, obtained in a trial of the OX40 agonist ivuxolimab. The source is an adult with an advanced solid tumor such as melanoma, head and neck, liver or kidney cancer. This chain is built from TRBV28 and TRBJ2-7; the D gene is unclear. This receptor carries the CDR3 CASRDGDLEQYF. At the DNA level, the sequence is TGTGCCAGCAGGGACGGCGATCTGGAGCAGTACTTC.